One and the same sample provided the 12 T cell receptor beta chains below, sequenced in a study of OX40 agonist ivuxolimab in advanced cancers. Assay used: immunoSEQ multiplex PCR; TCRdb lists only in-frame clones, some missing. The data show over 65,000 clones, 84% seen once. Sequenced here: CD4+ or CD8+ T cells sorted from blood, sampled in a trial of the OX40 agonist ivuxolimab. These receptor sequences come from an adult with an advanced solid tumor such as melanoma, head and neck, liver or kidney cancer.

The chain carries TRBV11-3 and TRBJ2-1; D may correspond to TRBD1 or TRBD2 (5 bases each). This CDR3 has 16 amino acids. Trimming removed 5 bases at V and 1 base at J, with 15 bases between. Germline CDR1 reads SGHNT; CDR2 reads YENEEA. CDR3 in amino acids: CASSPTQRGSYNEQFF. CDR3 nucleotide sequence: TGTGCCAGCAGCCCAACCCAGAGGGGATCCTACAATGAGCAGTTCTTC.

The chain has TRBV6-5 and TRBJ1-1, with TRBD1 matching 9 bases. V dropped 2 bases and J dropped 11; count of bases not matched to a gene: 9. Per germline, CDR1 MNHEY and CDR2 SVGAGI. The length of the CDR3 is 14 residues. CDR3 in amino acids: CASSYSGQGSRAFF. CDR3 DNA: TGTGCCAGCAGTTACAGCGGACAGGGGAGTAGGGCTTTCTTT.

The CDR3 coding sequence is TGTGCCAGCAGCCGGACAGGGGAAGGCTATGGCTACACCTTC. The encoded protein is CASSRTGEGYGYTF. The chain combines TRBV6-5 with TRBJ1-2; 9 nucleotides line up with TRBD1. Germline values: CDR1 MNHEY, CDR2 SVGAGI. With 6 bases clipped from V and 4 bases from J, the junction kept 6 bases outside the gene matches. The CDR3 has 14 amino acids.

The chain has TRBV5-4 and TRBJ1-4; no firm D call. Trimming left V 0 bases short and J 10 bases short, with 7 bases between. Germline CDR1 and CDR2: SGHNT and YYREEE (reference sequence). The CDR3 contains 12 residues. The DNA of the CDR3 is TGTGCCAGCAGCTTGGCCGCAGGAAAACTGTTTTTT. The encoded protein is CASSLAAGKLFF.

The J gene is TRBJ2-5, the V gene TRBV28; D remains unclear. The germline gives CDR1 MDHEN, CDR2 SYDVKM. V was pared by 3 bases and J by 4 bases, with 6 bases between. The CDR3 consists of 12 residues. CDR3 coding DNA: TGTGCCAGCAGTTTGCTGTCAGAGACCCAGTACTTC. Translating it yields CASSLLSETQYF.

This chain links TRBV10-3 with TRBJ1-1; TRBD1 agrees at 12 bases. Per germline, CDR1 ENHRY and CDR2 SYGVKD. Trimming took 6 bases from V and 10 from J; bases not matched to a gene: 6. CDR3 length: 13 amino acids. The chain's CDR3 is CAIRGTGGDGAFF. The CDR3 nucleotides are TGTGCCATCAGGGGGACAGGGGGCGATGGAGCTTTCTTT.

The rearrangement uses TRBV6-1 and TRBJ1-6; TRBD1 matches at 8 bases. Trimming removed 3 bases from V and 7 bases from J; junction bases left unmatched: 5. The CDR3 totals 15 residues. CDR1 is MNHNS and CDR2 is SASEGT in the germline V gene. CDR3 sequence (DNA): TGTGCCAGCAGTGATTGGACAGGGCTCAATTCACCCCTCCACTTT. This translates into CASSDWTGLNSPLHF.

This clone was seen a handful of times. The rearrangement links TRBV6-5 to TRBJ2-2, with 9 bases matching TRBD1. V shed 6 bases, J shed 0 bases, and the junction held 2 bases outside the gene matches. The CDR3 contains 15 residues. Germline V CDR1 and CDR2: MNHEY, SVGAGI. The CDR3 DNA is TGTGCCAGCAGACGGACAGGGGCGAACACCGGGGAGCTGTTTTTT. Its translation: CASRRTGANTGELFF.

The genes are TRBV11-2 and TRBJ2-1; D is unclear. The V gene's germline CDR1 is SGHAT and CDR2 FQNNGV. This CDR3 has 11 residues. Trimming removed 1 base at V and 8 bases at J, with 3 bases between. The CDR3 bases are TGTGCCAGCAGCTTAGTGGATGAGCAGTTCTTC. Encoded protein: CASSLVDEQFF.

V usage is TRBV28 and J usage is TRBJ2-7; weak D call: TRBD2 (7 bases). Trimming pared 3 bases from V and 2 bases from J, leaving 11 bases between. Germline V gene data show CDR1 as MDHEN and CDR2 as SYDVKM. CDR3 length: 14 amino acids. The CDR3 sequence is CASSLRGGPYEQYV. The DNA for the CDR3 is TGTGCCAGCAGTTTGAGGGGGGGGCCCTACGAGCAGTACGTC.

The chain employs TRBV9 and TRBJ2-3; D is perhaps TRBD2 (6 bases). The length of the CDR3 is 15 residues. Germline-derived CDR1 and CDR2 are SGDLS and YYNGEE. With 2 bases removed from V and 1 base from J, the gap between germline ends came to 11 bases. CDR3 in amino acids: CASSVRGAGTDTQYF. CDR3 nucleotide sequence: TGTGCCAGCAGCGTGCGGGGCGCGGGCACAGATACGCAGTATTTT.

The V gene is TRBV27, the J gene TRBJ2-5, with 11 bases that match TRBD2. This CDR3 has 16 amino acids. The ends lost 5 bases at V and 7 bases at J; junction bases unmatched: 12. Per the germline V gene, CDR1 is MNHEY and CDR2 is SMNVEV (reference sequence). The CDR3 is CASSQPLAGGLWTQYF. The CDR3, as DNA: TGTGCCAGCAGTCAACCCCTAGCGGGAGGCCTTTGGACCCAGTACTTC.